The 25 T cell receptor beta chains given below trace back to one sample, sequenced in a study of cytomegalovirus exposure and HLA in healthy donors. Assay used: immunoSEQ multiplex PCR; TCRdb lists only in-frame clones, some missing. The sample has under 65,000 clones; approximately 89% are singletons. The sample taken for sequencing was PBMCs. Source of these receptors: a woman younger than 30 in good health and CMV-seropositive.

The gene calls are TRBV28 and TRBJ1-1, with D unresolved. CDR1 and CDR2 (germline): MDHEN, SYDVKM. Trimming removed 9 bases at V and 2 bases at J, with 13 bases between. The CDR3 runs to 13 residues. The CDR3 DNA reads as TGTGCCAGTCCGGACTCCCCAAACACTGAAGCTTTCTTT. Encoded protein: CASPDSPNTEAFF.

This clone has a single count. The gene calls are TRBV7-3 and TRBJ2-1; 13 positions agree with TRBD2. The CDR3 covers 13 residues. After removal of 5 bases from V and 13 bases from J, the junction contained 5 bases not matched to a gene. CDR1 and CDR2 (germline): SGHTA, FQGTGA. CDR3: CASSTTSGGAQFF. The CDR3 DNA is TGTGCCAGCAGCACTACTAGCGGGGGGGCTCAGTTCTTC.

The J gene is TRBJ2-1, the V gene TRBV11-3; 11 bases match TRBD2. The V segment lost 5 bases and the J segment 4 bases; nucleotides outside the gene matches: 4. There are 15 residues in the CDR3. Germline CDR1 and CDR2: SGHNT and YENEEA. The CDR3 sequence is CASSKTSGVYNEQFF. The CDR3 coding sequence is TGTGCCAGCAGCAAGACTAGCGGGGTATACAATGAGCAGTTCTTC.

This clone was seen only once. This sequence joins TRBV6-1 and TRBJ2-5; D gene unclear. Germline assignment: CDR1 MNHNS and CDR2 SASEGT. The CDR3 runs to 14 residues. The germline V and J ends were trimmed by 0 bases and 4 bases, with 9 bases remaining between them. The CDR3 here is CASSEAVRLETQYF. The CDR3 region has the DNA TGTGCCAGCAGTGAAGCAGTCAGACTAGAGACCCAGTACTTC.

The V call is TRBV15, the J call TRBJ1-1; TRBD1 might be the D (5 bases). The CDR3 spans 15 residues. The V gene lost 0 bases and the J gene lost 1 base, with 9 bases spanning the gap. Germline values: CDR1 LNHNV, CDR2 YYDKDF (reference sequence). The CDR3 is CATSREGTGNTEAFF. The CDR3 nucleotides are TGTGCCACCAGCAGAGAAGGGACTGGGAACACTGAAGCTTTCTTT.

The chain recombines TRBV7-9 with TRBJ2-5; perhaps TRBD1 as D (6 bases). CDR1 is SEHNR, CDR2 FQNEAQ, per germline (reference sequence). The CDR3 totals 19 residues. V lost 10 bases to trimming and J lost 0 bases, with 30 bases between them. The CDR3 loop is CAIELIRGQPTWYQETQYF. The CDR3 region has the DNA TGTGCCATCGAACTTATCAGGGGTCAGCCAACGTGGTACCAAGAGACCCAGTACTTC.

The chain uses TRBV11-2 and TRBJ2-7; 7 bases line up with TRBD1. Germline values: CDR1 SGHAT, CDR2 FQNNGV. The CDR3 is 13 residues long. Trimming took 4 bases from V and 6 from J; bases not matched to a gene: 6. CDR3 amino acids: CASSYDRVGEQYF. The CDR3 DNA reads TGTGCCAGCAGCTACGACAGGGTGGGCGAGCAGTACTTC.

This chain links TRBV7-9 with TRBJ1-1; 8 positions agree with TRBD1. Unmatched junction bases numbered 9, after V lost 4 bases and J lost 11 bases. CDR1 is SEHNR and CDR2 is FQNEAQ in the germline V gene (reference sequence). The CDR3 sequence is 13 residues long. The CDR3 DNA reads as TGTGCCAGCAGCTCAAGGGACAGGCCGAGTGCTTTCTTT. Its translation is CASSSRDRPSAFF.

This sequence joins TRBV6-5 and TRBJ1-2; D call uncertain. Trimming removed 6 bases from V and 0 bases from J, with 5 bases in between. This CDR3 is 12 amino acids long. Germline values: CDR1 MNHEY, CDR2 SVGAGI. CDR3 bases: TGTGCCAGCAGCCAGACTAACTATGGCTACACCTTC. This translates into CASSQTNYGYTF.

The V gene is TRBV5-1, the J gene TRBJ2-3; D gene unclear. The V and J ends lost 0 bases and 2 bases respectively, with 10 bases between them. The CDR3 runs 15 residues. CDR1 SGHRS and CDR2 YFSETQ come from the germline V gene. The CDR3 nucleotides read TGCGCCAGCAGCTTGGGCGTGGTCCCCACAGATACGCAGTATTTT. Translation: CASSLGVVPTDTQYF.

This clone was seen a single time. V and J are TRBV28 and TRBJ1-2; a possible D gene is TRBD1 (5 bases). Germline-derived CDR1 and CDR2 are MDHEN and SYDVKM. CDR3 size: 13 residues. Trimming removed 6 bases at V and 2 bases at J, with 10 bases between. CDR3 loop: CASRSDRNYGYTF. In DNA form, the CDR3 reads TGTGCCAGCAGGTCAGACAGAAACTATGGCTACACCTTC.

This rearrangement joins TRBV4-3 to TRBJ2-5, with 7 bases matching TRBD1. CDR3 length equals 14 residues. J was trimmed by 4 bases and V by 3 bases; bases with no gene match: 5. Per the germline V gene, CDR1 is LGHNA and CDR2 is YSLEER. CDR3 DNA sequence: TGCGCCAGCAGCCAGGGAACAGGGGTAGAGACCCAGTACTTC. It translates to CASSQGTGVETQYF.

To note about this clone: The germline gene is not matched at one end of the junction; a read error may be the cause. The chain couples TRBV7-2 to TRBJ1-4; D remains ambiguous. Germline loops: CDR1 SGHTA, CDR2 FQGNSA. This CDR3 is built from 14 residues. CDR3 DNA sequence: TGTGTCAGCAGCTTCGGAAACGTAGCTGAAAAACTGTTTTTT. Protein sequence: CVSSFGNVAEKLFF.

This rearrangement joins TRBV6-5 to TRBJ1-2; no reliable D call. V was pared by 0 bases and J by 4 bases, with 6 bases between. This CDR3 has 13 residues. The germline V gene has CDR1 MNHEY and CDR2 SVGAGI. The CDR3 loop is CASSYSRIYGYTF. CDR3 DNA: TGTGCCAGCAGTTACTCGAGGATCTATGGCTACACCTTC.

The chain employs TRBV28 and TRBJ1-1; perhaps TRBD1 as D (5 bases). The CDR3 runs 12 residues. Trimming pared 7 bases from V and 8 bases from J, leaving 14 bases between. Germline loops: CDR1 MDHEN, CDR2 SYDVKM. The CDR3 region has the DNA TGTGCCAGCACCCGACAGAAACTCGAAGCTTTCTTT. This translates into CASTRQKLEAFF.

The rearrangement links TRBV10-3 to TRBJ2-3, with D maybe TRBD2 (6 bases). The length of the CDR3 is 15 residues. Germline V gives CDR1 ENHRY, CDR2 SYGVKD. V lost 0 bases and J lost 0, with 7 bases in between. Written as DNA, the CDR3 is TGTGCCATCAGTGAGTCTGCGGGGAGCACAGATACGCAGTATTTT. It specifies CAISESAGSTDTQYF.

The genes are TRBV6-1 and TRBJ2-5; 9 nucleotides agree with TRBD2. The ends lost 2 bases at V and 1 base at J; junction bases unmatched: 2. The V gene's germline CDR1 is MNHNS and CDR2 SASEGT. The CDR3 consists of 15 residues. DNA for the CDR3: TGTGCCAGCAGTGAACTAGCGGGGATCCAAGAGACCCAGTACTTC. This codes for CASSELAGIQETQYF.

This chain joins TRBV7-3 and TRBJ2-1; 9 bases agree with TRBD2. The V segment lost 5 bases and the J segment 4 bases; nucleotides outside the gene matches: 12. This CDR3 is 17 amino acids long. In germline, CDR1 is SGHTA, CDR2 FQGTGA. The CDR3 reads CASSPTSGGGAYNEQFF. DNA of the CDR3: TGTGCCAGCAGCCCCACGTCGGGCGGGGGGGCTTACAATGAGCAGTTCTTC.

The table lists this clone with a count of one. The genes are TRBV19 and TRBJ1-2, with 7 bases aligning to TRBD1. J was trimmed by 5 bases and V by 5 bases; bases with no gene match: 11. This CDR3 spans 15 amino acids. Germline CDR1 LNHDA, CDR2 SQIVND (reference sequence). The DNA of the CDR3 is TGTGCCAGTAGTGTAGCCGGGACAGAATCTTATGGCTACACCTTC. This translates into CASSVAGTESYGYTF.

The chain links TRBV7-9 to TRBJ1-5, with a tentative D call TRBD1 (5 bases). V gave up 3 bases and J gave up 1 base, with 13 bases separating them. Germline lookup yields CDR1 SEHNR and CDR2 FQNEAQ (reference sequence). This CDR3 comprises 16 residues. CDR3 DNA sequence: TGTGCCAGCAGCTTCTCGTGGGCAGGGAGCAATCAGCCCCAGCATTTT. It yields the protein CASSFSWAGSNQPQHF.

The rearrangement uses TRBV5-6 and TRBJ1-3, with 8 bases fitting TRBD1. J lost 2 bases, V lost 4 bases, and 8 bases had no gene match. CDR1 SGHDT and CDR2 YYEEEE come from the germline V gene. The CDR3 extends over 16 amino acids. The CDR3 nucleotides read TGTGCCAGCAGCCCCCCGTCGACAGGGGCTGGAAACACCATATATTTT. Translated: CASSPPSTGAGNTIYF.

V usage is TRBV6-6 and J usage is TRBJ1-4; 9 bases map to TRBD1. After removal of 5 bases from V and 3 bases from J, the junction contained 7 bases not matched to a gene. The CDR3 totals 16 residues. Germline V CDR1 and CDR2: MNHNY, SVGAGI (reference sequence). This CDR3 reads CASSQGTGRANEKLFF. The CDR3, as DNA: TGTGCCAGCAGTCAGGGGACAGGGAGGGCTAATGAAAAACTGTTTTTT.

The chain has TRBV2 and TRBJ2-1; 13 bases agree with TRBD2. Germline trimming cut 6 bases from V and 9 bases from J; bases unmatched to any gene: 5. The CDR3 is 14 amino acids. Germline lookup yields CDR1 SNHLY and CDR2 FYNNEI. The CDR3 DNA reads as TGTGCCAGCAGGGGGACTAGCGGGGCCGGTGAGCAGTTCTTC. It yields the protein CASRGTSGAGEQFF.

The genes are TRBV5-4 and TRBJ2-4; 7 bases are a match to TRBD1. CDR3 length: 13 amino acids. Germline-derived CDR1 and CDR2 are SGHNT and YYREEE (reference sequence). J was trimmed by 10 bases and V by 4 bases; bases with no gene match: 8. This CDR3 is CASSGSTGRIQYF. The CDR3 region has the DNA TGTGCCAGCAGCGGGTCGACAGGGAGAATTCAGTACTTC.

This sequence joins TRBV6-1 and TRBJ1-6; no reliable D call. The CDR3 consists of 13 residues. V lost 9 bases and J 9 bases, leaving 15 bases between the germline ends. Germline assignment: CDR1 MNHNS and CDR2 SASEGT. The CDR3 here is CASSTTNGSPLHF. CDR3 in DNA: TGTGCCAGTTCGACTACTAACGGTTCACCCCTCCACTTT.